This TCR beta chain was observed in a study of blood T cell repertoires in COVID-19. Overall study context: The study drew acute and convalescent COVID-19 samples from the United States, Italy and Spain. PBMCs, B-cell-depleted T cells, or T cells provided the cDNA or gDNA that made up the material.

CDR1 is SGHNT and CDR2 is YYREEE in the germline V gene (reference sequence). The V gene lost 3 bases and the J gene lost 7 bases, with 19 bases spanning the gap. This CDR3 contains 15 residues. Recruited during active infection, patients (from Seattle) were subsequently followed longitudinally. Original analysis: The authors estimated nucleated cell counts from reference gene primer amplification. Here immunoSEQ multiplex PCR was the method, and the copy in TCRdb shows in-frame clones only, minus some. V and J calls plus clone size are reproduced from that table; the DNA served to infer D and trimming. The table has more than 45,000 clones, just under 90% seen once.

The V and J genes are TRBV5-4 and TRBJ1-2; tentative D call: TRBD1 (5 bases). Sequenced material: peripheral blood. This receptor was obtained from a woman in her sixties or seventies with COVID-19, enrolled during active disease. CDR3 sequence: CASSYPNQAGGGYTF. The CDR3, as DNA: TGTGCCAGCAGCTACCCTAACCAGGCCGGGGGTGGCTACACCTTC. Together with reference TRBV5-4 and TRBJ1-2, the CDR3 gives the full variable domain: ETGVTQSPTHLIKTRGQQVTLRCSSQSGHNTVSWYQQALGQGPQFIFQYYREEENGRGNFPPRFSGLQFPNYSSELNVNALELDDSALYLCASSYPNQAGGGYTFGSGTRLTVV.